Listed below are T cell receptor beta chains from one sample, sequenced in a study of cytomegalovirus exposure and HLA in healthy donors. Some clones are missing from TCRdb's copy, which holds only in-frame ones; the method was immunoSEQ multiplex PCR. The table records about 160,000 clones, roughly 80% of them present only once. Sequencing was carried out using PBMCs. All receptors derive from a male donor in good health and CMV-seronegative. The CDR3 runs from the conserved cysteine through the conserved F or W. Each record gives: V gene, D gene, clone size, J gene, CDR3 protein, CDR3 DNA. The D gene is left open where the match is weak. A clone size is listed for some rows: how often the clone was seen (once, few, many), or a class if it is expanded.

v_call: TRBV5-4
d_call: TRBD1
clone_size: once
j_call: TRBJ1-2
cdr3_aa: CASSPGTGGTGAYGYTF
cdr3_nt: TGTGCCAGCAGCCCCGGGACAGGGGGAACGGGGGCCTATGGCTACACCTTC

v_call: TRBV11-2
d_call: TRBD2
clone_size: once
j_call: TRBJ2-5
cdr3_aa: CASSTSPASGDQETQYF
cdr3_nt: TGTGCCAGCAGCACTTCGCCGGCTAGCGGGGATCAAGAGACCCAGTACTTC

v_call: TRBV9
d_call: TRBD2
clone_size: .
j_call: TRBJ2-2
cdr3_aa: CASSEVAGNSRELFF
cdr3_nt: TGTGCCAGCAGCGAGGTAGCGGGGAACTCGCGGGAGCTGTTTTTT

v_call: TRBV28
d_call: .
clone_size: once
j_call: TRBJ2-7
cdr3_aa: CASSLFFEQYF
cdr3_nt: TGTGCCAGCAGTTTATTCTTCGAGCAGTACTTC

v_call: TRBV5-1
d_call: .
clone_size: .
j_call: TRBJ1-5
cdr3_aa: CASSLAGRNQPQHF
cdr3_nt: TGCGCCAGCAGCTTGGCGGGGAGAAATCAGCCCCAGCATTTT

v_call: TRBV11-2
d_call: TRBD1
clone_size: .
j_call: TRBJ1-2
cdr3_aa: CASSRDRVIFNYGYTF
cdr3_nt: TGTGCCAGCAGCCGGGACAGGGTAATCTTCAACTATGGCTACACCTTC

v_call: TRBV13
d_call: TRBD2
clone_size: .
j_call: TRBJ2-7
cdr3_aa: CASSSGLAGVSGNYEQYF
cdr3_nt: TGTGCCAGCAGCTCGGGACTAGCGGGAGTGTCTGGGAACTACGAGCAGTACTTC

v_call: TRBV28
d_call: TRBD2
clone_size: .
j_call: TRBJ2-4
cdr3_aa: CASSLPLQGGDIQYF
cdr3_nt: TGTGCCAGCAGTTTGCCCCTGCAGGGAGGGGACATTCAGTACTTC

v_call: TRBV14
d_call: .
clone_size: .
j_call: TRBJ2-4
cdr3_aa: CASSQGTPGSIQYF
cdr3_nt: TGTGCCAGCAGCCAAGGGACCCCGGGGAGCATTCAGTACTTC

v_call: TRBV7-9
d_call: .
clone_size: .
j_call: TRBJ1-1
cdr3_aa: CASRKGQGVTEAFF
cdr3_nt: TGTGCCAGCCGTAAGGGCCAGGGCGTCACTGAAGCTTTCTTT

v_call: TRBV5-1
d_call: .
clone_size: .
j_call: TRBJ2-2
cdr3_aa: CASSLDGGELFF
cdr3_nt: TGCGCCAGCAGCTTGGACGGTGGGGAGCTGTTTTTT

v_call: TRBV5-4
d_call: .
clone_size: .
j_call: TRBJ2-7
cdr3_aa: CASSSLGYEQYF
cdr3_nt: TGTGCCAGCAGCTCCCTAGGATACGAGCAGTACTTC

v_call: TRBV7-9
d_call: .
clone_size: few
j_call: TRBJ1-5
cdr3_aa: CASSESGNQHF
cdr3_nt: TGTGCCAGCAGCGAGTCGGGAAACCAGCATTTT

v_call: TRBV18
d_call: TRBD2
clone_size: .
j_call: TRBJ2-7
cdr3_aa: CASSPLPSGSPLIEQYF
cdr3_nt: TGTGCCAGCTCACCCTTGCCTAGCGGGAGCCCGTTGATAGAGCAGTACTTC

v_call: TRBV6-5
d_call: TRBD2
clone_size: .
j_call: TRBJ2-4
cdr3_aa: CASSPGLANIQYF
cdr3_nt: TGTGCCAGCAGTCCGGGACTAGCGAACATTCAGTACTTC

v_call: TRBV19
d_call: TRBD2
clone_size: .
j_call: TRBJ2-7
cdr3_aa: CASSKGRTSGTYEQYF
cdr3_nt: TGTGCCAGTAGTAAGGGAAGGACTAGCGGGACCTACGAGCAGTACTTC

v_call: TRBV7-9
d_call: TRBD2
clone_size: .
j_call: TRBJ2-1
cdr3_aa: CASSLGLAGGGEQFF
cdr3_nt: TGTGCCAGCAGCTTGGGACTAGCGGGAGGGGGTGAGCAGTTCTTC

v_call: TRBV9
d_call: .
clone_size: .
j_call: TRBJ2-2
cdr3_aa: CASSVGLSDTGELFF
cdr3_nt: TGTGCCAGCAGCGTAGGGTTGAGTGACACCGGGGAGCTGTTTTTT

v_call: TRBV6-5
d_call: .
clone_size: .
j_call: TRBJ2-7
cdr3_aa: CASSYTTPGSSYEQYF
cdr3_nt: TGTGCCAGCAGTTATACGACCCCCGGGTCTAGTTACGAGCAGTACTTC

v_call: TRBV5-3
d_call: TRBD2
clone_size: .
j_call: TRBJ2-1
cdr3_aa: CARSLLAGGNEQFF
cdr3_nt: TGTGCCAGAAGCTTACTAGCGGGGGGCAATGAGCAGTTCTTC

v_call: TRBV5-4
d_call: TRBD1
clone_size: .
j_call: TRBJ2-5
cdr3_aa: CASSQPGQVTQETQYF
cdr3_nt: TGTGCCAGCAGCCAGCCGGGACAGGTGACCCAAGAGACCCAGTACTTC

v_call: TRBV14
d_call: TRBD2
clone_size: .
j_call: TRBJ2-3
cdr3_aa: CASSQERGRDTQYF
cdr3_nt: TGTGCCAGCAGCCAAGAGCGGGGGAGAGATACGCAGTATTTT

v_call: TRBV6-1
d_call: TRBD1
clone_size: .
j_call: TRBJ2-7
cdr3_aa: CASSGNRGRNAYEQYF
cdr3_nt: TGTGCCAGCAGTGGAAACAGGGGGCGGAATGCCTACGAGCAGTACTTC

v_call: TRBV7-2
d_call: TRBD2
clone_size: .
j_call: TRBJ2-5
cdr3_aa: CASSVGGSQETQYF
cdr3_nt: TGTGCCAGCAGCGTGGGAGGGTCACAAGAGACCCAGTACTTC

v_call: TRBV19
d_call: .
clone_size: .
j_call: TRBJ2-7
cdr3_aa: CASSRQLGDEQYF
cdr3_nt: TGTGCCAGTAGTCGCCAACTAGGAGACGAGCAGTACTTC

v_call: TRBV4-2
d_call: TRBD1
clone_size: .
j_call: TRBJ1-4
cdr3_aa: CASSGQTGLDEKLFF
cdr3_nt: TGTGCCAGCAGCGGCCAGACAGGGTTGGATGAAAAACTGTTTTTT

v_call: TRBV7-6
d_call: .
clone_size: .
j_call: TRBJ2-7
cdr3_aa: CASSLGTPTRTYEQYF
cdr3_nt: TGTGCCAGCAGCTTAGGGACACCTACGAGAACCTACGAGCAGTACTTC

v_call: TRBV28
d_call: TRBD2
clone_size: .
j_call: TRBJ2-7
cdr3_aa: CASSFGLAGKYEQYF
cdr3_nt: TGTGCCAGCAGTTTCGGACTAGCGGGTAAATACGAGCAGTACTTC